Here is one T cell receptor beta chain with its context. V lost 2 bases and J lost 4, with 12 bases in between. Germline V gene sequence: CDR1 MNHEY, CDR2 SVGAGI. The CDR3 runs 14 residues. The data stem from a study of blood T cell repertoires in COVID-19. About the research overall: Specimens from acute and convalescent COVID-19 originated in the United States, Italy and Spain. PBMCs, B-cell-depleted T cells, or T cells were the source of the cDNA or gDNA that made up the material.

In the source study's methods: Amplification from reference gene primers served as the basis for estimated nucleated cell counts. Repertoires were generated with immunoSEQ multiplex PCR, while TCRdb's copy carries only in-frame clones and drops some. That table gives V, J and clone size, and the DNA gave D and trimming. Here the sample spans approximately 220,000 clones, over 85% being singletons. Donors were grouped by their self-reported clinical history. This clonotype was sampled from a woman in her twenties or thirties with acute COVID-19. The chain couples TRBV6-5 to TRBJ2-7; TRBD2 might be the D (5 bases). Sequencing input: PBMCs or T cells enriched from blood (not recorded which). The CDR3 DNA reads as TGTGCCAGCAGTTACCAGCTAGCTGATTACGAGCAGTACTTC. Amino acid sequence: CASSYQLADYEQYF.